A single sample gave rise to the 22 T cell receptor beta chains below, sequenced in a study of circulating and synovial CD4+ cells in juvenile arthritis. Sequenced by immunoSEQ multiplex PCR; TCRdb stores in-frame clones only, minus some. The data show fewer than 35,000 clones, around 95% seen once. Specimen: CD4+ T cells from blood. The receptors were sampled from a human donor with juvenile idiopathic arthritis.

The V and J genes are TRBV15 and TRBJ1-1; the match to TRBD1 covers 7 bases. The CDR3 runs to 14 residues. CDR1 LNHNV and CDR2 YYDKDF come from the germline V gene (reference sequence). V dropped 7 bases and J dropped 4; count of bases not matched to a gene: 9. CDR3 nucleotides: TGTGCCACCATGCAGGGGGGAGTAGGCACTGAAGCTTTCTTT. It is translated as CATMQGGVGTEAFF.

The chain links TRBV19 to TRBJ1-1; tentative D call: TRBD1 (6 bases). This CDR3 has 14 amino acids. Germline values: CDR1 LNHDA, CDR2 SQIVND (reference sequence). The V and J ends lost 11 bases and 0 bases respectively, with 16 bases between them. Written as DNA, the CDR3 is TGTGCCGTTAAGGTGGCAGGGGTGAACACTGAAGCTTTCTTT. Residues: CAVKVAGVNTEAFF. Full variable domain (missing parts from reference TRBV19 and TRBJ1-1): DGGITQSPKYLFRKEGQNVTLSCEQNLNHDAMYWYRQDPGQGLRLIYYSQIVNDFQKGDIAEGYSVSREKKESFPLTVTSAQKNPTAFYLCAVKVAGVNTEAFFGQGTRLTVV.

The rearrangement joins TRBV9 to TRBJ2-3; 9 bases match TRBD2. The ends lost 3 bases at V and 2 bases at J; junction bases unmatched: 7. This CDR3 comprises 16 residues. From germline, CDR1 is SGDLS and CDR2 YYNGEE. The CDR3 nucleotides read TGTGCCAGCAGCGCAGCTAGCGGGATTACCACAGATACGCAGTATTTT. It codes for CASSAASGITTDTQYF.

V is TRBV7-2 and J is TRBJ1-6, with D tentatively TRBD1 (5 bases). Germline V gene data show CDR1 as SGHTA and CDR2 as FQGNSA. The V end was cut by 11 bases, the J end by 10 bases, with 24 bases between. The CDR3 has 15 residues. The CDR3 region is CAGGMGGEVSSPLHF. CDR3 DNA: TGTGCCGGAGGGATGGGGGGGGAGGTATCCTCACCCCTCCACTTT.

This clone was seen only once. V and J are TRBV11-2 and TRBJ2-3; the match to TRBD2 covers 7 bases. This CDR3 is built from 15 residues. Germline CDR1 and CDR2: SGHAT and FQNNGV. With V trimmed by 5 bases and J by 6 bases, 11 bases remained unmatched. CDR3 residues: CASSPEAGLGDTQYF. CDR3 DNA: TGTGCCAGCAGCCCTGAAGCGGGGTTGGGGGATACGCAGTATTTT.

The rearrangement links TRBV28 to TRBJ1-2; D is ambiguous. Trimming took 6 bases from V and 5 from J, leaving 7 bases between them. Per the germline V gene, CDR1 is MDHEN and CDR2 is SYDVKM. The CDR3 is made up of 11 amino acids. CDR3 nucleotide sequence: TGTGCCAGCAGCCGAGTTTATGGCTACACCTTC. It is translated as CASSRVYGYTF.

The chain employs TRBV6-1 and TRBJ1-2; D might be TRBD1 (6 bases). Trimming pared 6 bases from V and 3 bases from J, leaving 17 bases between. The germline V gene encodes CDR1 MNHNS and CDR2 SASEGT. CDR3 length: 15 amino acids. Here the CDR3 DNA reads TGTGCCAGCAGGGATTACAGGGTACAGGACTATGGCTACACCTTC. This encodes CASRDYRVQDYGYTF.

This sequence joins TRBV6-5 and TRBJ1-2; 8 bases align to TRBD1. This CDR3 has 16 amino acids. Germline V lookup: CDR1 MNHEY, CDR2 SVGAGI. V dropped 2 bases and J dropped 4; count of bases not matched to a gene: 9. CDR3 residues: CASSYDAGGLFYGYTF. CDR3 DNA: TGTGCCAGCAGTTACGATGCAGGGGGCTTATTCTATGGCTACACCTTC.

The count of this clone is one. The chain carries TRBV2 and TRBJ1-2; D gene ambiguous. V lost 6 bases to trimming and J lost 8 bases, with 16 bases between them. CDR3 length: 13 amino acids. Per germline, CDR1 SNHLY and CDR2 FYNNEI. CDR3 bases: TGTGCCAGCAGGGATGGCCCGGCGGGAGGCTACACCTTC. Amino acid sequence: CASRDGPAGGYTF. The variable domain in full, with the rest retrieved from reference TRBV2 and TRBJ1-2, is EPEVTQTPSHQVTQMGQEVILRCVPISNHLYFYWYRQILGQKVEFLVSFYNNEISEKSEIFDDQFSVERPDGSNFTLKIRSTKLEDSAMYFCASRDGPAGGYTFGSGTRLTVV.

The J gene is TRBJ1-2, the V gene TRBV19; TRBD1 agrees at 11 bases. Germline V CDR1 and CDR2: LNHDA, SQIVND (reference sequence). The CDR3 extends over 14 amino acids. Germline trimming cut 5 bases from V and 4 bases from J; bases unmatched to any gene: 3. The CDR3 DNA reads as TGTGCCAGTAGTGAAGGGACAGGGGGCTATGGCTACACCTTC. Translation: CASSEGTGGYGYTF.

The V and J genes are TRBV28 and TRBJ2-1; a possible D gene is TRBD2 (6 bases). This CDR3 has 14 residues. V lost 5 bases, J lost 5 bases, and 13 bases lay in between. Germline-derived CDR1 and CDR2 are MDHEN and SYDVKM. CDR3 sequence: CASSQAGKDNEQFF. For the CDR3, the DNA is TGTGCCAGCAGTCAGGCGGGAAAGGACAATGAGCAGTTCTTC.

This clone was observed once. This chain joins TRBV5-4 and TRBJ1-1; D gene uncertain. Germline values: CDR1 SGHNT, CDR2 YYREEE (reference sequence). The CDR3 covers 14 residues. Trimming stripped 5 bases from V and 1 base from J, with 12 bases between. CDR3 sequence: CASRSMSENTEAFF. CDR3 bases: TGTGCCAGCAGATCAATGTCAGAGAACACTGAAGCTTTCTTT.

The CDR3 region is CSCVTGNEKLFF. The CDR3 DNA reads TGCAGCTGTGTCACAGGGAATGAAAAACTGTTTTTT. This rearrangement joins TRBV29-1 to TRBJ1-4, with a tentative D call TRBD1 (6 bases). The germline CDR1 and CDR2 sequences are SQVTM and ANQGSEA. Trimming shortened V by 8 bases and J by 5 bases, and 12 bases separated the two germline ends. The CDR3 is 12 residues long.

This clone was counted once. This chain links TRBV15 with TRBJ1-4; D is ambiguous. The CDR3 is 16 amino acids. Looked up from germline, CDR1 is LNHNV and CDR2 is YYDKDF (reference sequence). V was trimmed by 3 bases and J by 15 bases, leaving 26 bases between them. The CDR3: CATSRDPLTGGGSLFF. The CDR3 DNA reads TGTGCCACCAGCAGGGACCCTTTAACCGGCGGAGGATCATTGTTTTTT. The full variable domain, rest sourced from reference TRBV15 and TRBJ1-4, is DAMVIQNPRYQVTQFGKPVTLSCSQTLNHNVMYWYQQKSSQAPKLLFHYYDKDFNNEADTPDNFQSRRPNTSFCFLDIRSPGLGDTAMYLCATSRDPLTGGGSLFFGSGTQLSVL.

A word on this clone: The junction departs from germline at one end; a sequencing error may be responsible. The genes are TRBV19 and TRBJ2-7; 8 nucleotides agree with TRBD1. CDR3 length: 14 residues. Germline loops: CDR1 LNHDA, CDR2 SQIVND (reference sequence). Written as DNA, the CDR3 is TGTGCCAGTAGTAAGAGGGCAGGGGGCTACGGGCAGTACTTC. Protein sequence: CASSKRAGGYGQYF.

The chain has TRBV19 and TRBJ2-7; 9 nucleotides align to TRBD1. The CDR3 has 15 amino acids. Unmatched junction bases numbered 6, after V lost 5 bases and J lost 1 base. Germline CDR1 LNHDA, CDR2 SQIVND (reference sequence). The CDR3 spells CASSDRDRASYEQYF. CDR3 coding DNA: TGTGCCAGTAGTGACCGGGACAGGGCTTCCTACGAGCAGTACTTC.

Only one count was recorded for this clone. The rearrangement uses TRBV6-6 and TRBJ2-7, with 9 bases aligning to TRBD1. Germline trimming cut 0 bases from V and 3 bases from J; bases unmatched to any gene: 0. CDR3 length: 14 amino acids. The germline V gene has CDR1 MNHNY and CDR2 SVGAGI (reference sequence). The CDR3 here is CASSYSGQGYEQYF. DNA for the CDR3: TGTGCCAGCAGTTACTCGGGACAGGGCTACGAGCAGTACTTC.

The V gene is TRBV5-1, the J gene TRBJ1-2; 9 bases map to TRBD1. The germline CDR1 and CDR2 sequences are SGHRS and YFSETQ. The CDR3 contains 15 residues. Unmatched junction bases numbered 5, after V lost 5 bases and J lost 0 bases. The DNA of the CDR3 is TGCGCCAGCAGTCACAGGGGGCAAGCTAACTATGGCTACACCTTC. Translating gives CASSHRGQANYGYTF.

This clone was counted a single time. The rearrangement links TRBV5-1 to TRBJ2-5; D ambiguous. Gene TRBJ2-7 matches the end of the DNA better, so the J call may be wrong. The CDR3 covers 14 residues. CDR1 is SGHRS, CDR2 YFSETQ, per germline. The CDR3 loop is CASSLEAASYEQYF. CDR3 sequence (DNA): TGCGCCAGCAGCTTGGAGGCGGCTTCCTACGAGCAGTACTTC.

The chain combines TRBV4-1 with TRBJ2-3; TRBD1 might be the D (5 bases). V lost 4 bases to trimming and J lost 7 bases, with 21 bases between them. The CDR3 length is 16 residues. From germline, CDR1 is MGHRA and CDR2 YSYEKL. DNA of the CDR3: TGCGCCAGCAGCCCAGGTGGGGCCCGATCAGGAAATACGCAGTATTTT. As protein: CASSPGGARSGNTQYF.

The gene calls are TRBV30 and TRBJ1-2; 7 bases are a match to TRBD1. The CDR3 loop spans 15 amino acids. In germline, CDR1 is GTSNPN, CDR2 SVGIG (reference sequence). After removal of 4 bases from V and 8 bases from J, the junction contained 16 bases not matched to a gene. The CDR3, as DNA: TGTGCCTGGATGGCCGCCAGGGGGGCCCTTCGAGGCTACACCTTC. Translated, it gives CAWMAARGALRGYTF.

The chain combines TRBV4-2 with TRBJ1-4; possibly TRBD1 for D (6 bases). Germline CDR1 reads LGHNA; CDR2 reads YNFKEQ. This CDR3 is 17 amino acids long. Trimming shortened V by 0 bases and J by 8 bases, and 19 bases separated the two germline ends. CDR3 sequence (DNA): TGTGCCAGCAGCCAAGATGGGGCGGTGGGGGCTGGGGAAAAACTGTTTTTT. This sequence encodes CASSQDGAVGAGEKLFF.